The clone carrying this T cell receptor beta chain occurred many times. Its antigen remains unknown. These data originate in a study of T cell clonality in common variable immunodeficiency. Regarding the study as a whole: Common variable immunodeficiency TCR beta sequences reportedly had fewer deletions and N-nucleotide insertions. Compared with healthy controls, CVID subjects showed increased TCRbeta clonality, mostly in about a third.

Most patients and controls had Caucasian heritage. This table comes from immunoSEQ multiplex PCR, and its TCRdb copy is limited to in-frame clones, with some not included. The sample includes roughly 30,000 clones, none of them occurring once. The source material was peripheral blood mononuclear cells. The clonotype originates from a person between 18 and 75 years old in good health.

This CDR3 reads CSGDKDEFEAFF. CDR3 bases read: TGCAGTGGTGACAAGGATGAGTTTGAA. This chain connects TRBV20-1 to TRBJ1-1; no definite D call. From the germline J gene comes the end of the CDR3, since the read stops 3 residues before it. In germline, CDR1 is DFQATT, CDR2 SNEGSKA (reference sequence). Trimming cost V 7 bases and J 7 bases, with 16 bases left between them. The CDR3 spans 12 residues.